A single sample is the source of the 3 T cell receptor beta chains below, sequenced in a study of resident and recirculating memory T cells in vitiligo. Using immunoSEQ multiplex PCR, the repertoire was profiled, and TCRdb retains in-frame clones only, with some absent. Of roughly 76,000 clones detected, roughly 92% appear once; the ten largest clones hold around 4.9%. Specimen: blood. These receptors were collected from a male donor with vitiligo.

CDR3 coding DNA: TGCGCCAGCAGTGAGACAAGAGGGTCCACTGAAGCTTTCTTT. Its protein product is CASSETRGSTEAFF. The chain is built from TRBV10-2 and TRBJ1-1, with D unresolved. This CDR3 region has 14 residues. CDR1 is WSHSY and CDR2 is SAAADI in the germline V gene. The V end was cut by 2 bases, the J end by 4 bases, with 11 bases between.

This rearrangement joins TRBV6-6 to TRBJ2-7, with 8 bases lining up with TRBD1. The CDR3 spans 15 residues. The J segment lost 3 bases and the V segment lost 6 bases, leaving 10 bases of the junction unmatched. The germline V gene encodes CDR1 MNHNY and CDR2 SVGAGI (reference sequence). The CDR3 DNA is TGTGCCAGCAGGCTACCGGGACAGGCCCACTACGAGCAGTACTTC. Translated: CASRLPGQAHYEQYF.

The chain is built from TRBV7-9 and TRBJ2-2; D is uncertain. The length of the CDR3 is 14 residues. V was clipped by 3 bases and J by 4 bases, with 9 bases between them. Germline V gene data show CDR1 as SEHNR and CDR2 as FQNEAQ (reference sequence). The CDR3 DNA reads TGTGCCAGCAGCTTCTTGGCCAGCACCGGGGAGCTGTTTTTT. It yields the protein CASSFLASTGELFF.